The rows below give T cell receptor beta chains drawn from one sample of a study of blood T cell repertoires in COVID-19. Some clones are missing from TCRdb's copy, which holds only in-frame ones; the method was immunoSEQ multiplex PCR. The sample lists 80,000 or so clones, roughly 73% occurring once. Sequencing input: peripheral blood. The receptors shown here come from a human donor in a cohort sampled during active COVID-19. The CDR3 runs from the conserved cysteine through the conserved F or W. A D gene is named only where the DNA matches it firmly. Clone size is stated in some rows and not others, as once, few, many or a class when expanded.

size	V	D	J	DNA	CDR3
once	TRBV7-9	-	TRBJ2-7	TGTGCCAGCAGCTTAGAGGGGTGGGGCCCAAGGAGCTCCTACGAGCAGTACTTC	CASSLEGWGPRSSYEQYF
few	TRBV7-2	-	TRBJ2-7	TGTGCCAGCAGCCTAAGATTCTTCCAGGGGGAGCAGTACTTC	CASSLRFFQGEQYF
-	TRBV6-5	TRBD1	TRBJ1-1	TGTGCCAGCAGTTCCCACGGGACAGGGGCTTTGGTGGCTTTCTTT	CASSSHGTGALVAFF
-	TRBV11-2	-	TRBJ1-6	TGTGCCAGCAGCTCTCACGGTTGGCGGGGGCTCACTTATAATTCACCCCTCCACTTT	CASSSHGWRGLTYNSPLHF
-	TRBV7-9	-	TRBJ1-4	TGTGCCAGCAGCTTAGGACTTGGCCTCGAATTT	CASSLGLGLEF
few	TRBV6-2/TRBV6-3	TRBD2	TRBJ2-1	TGTGCCAGCAGCCCCCTGGGACTAGCGGGGGGGCATGAGCAGTTCTTC	CASSPLGLAGGHEQFF
few	TRBV5-1	-	TRBJ1-1	TGCGCCAGCAATTTAATACCGGAGGGGAACACTGAAGCTTTCTTT	CASNLIPEGNTEAFF
-	TRBV6-2/TRBV6-3	TRBD2	TRBJ2-4	TGTGCCAGCAGTTACTCAGGTGTTAGCGGGGGGGCCGGGGCCAAAAACATTCAGTACTTC	CASSYSGVSGGAGAKNIQYF
-	TRBV18	TRBD1	TRBJ1-1	TGTGCCAGCTCACCAGGGACAGGCCGAGACACTGAAGCTTTCTTT	CASSPGTGRDTEAFF
-	TRBV7-3	-	TRBJ1-2	TGTGCCAGCAGTTTCGCCAGATTATATGGCTACACCTTC	CASSFARLYGYTF
-	TRBV6-5	-	TRBJ2-7	TGTGCCAGCAGACGGAGCCGGGAGTACGAGCAGTACTTC	CASRRSREYEQYF
-	TRBV7-9	TRBD1	TRBJ2-7	TGTGCCAGCAGCTTCCAGACAGGGTTCTCCTACGAGCAGTACTTC	CASSFQTGFSYEQYF
-	TRBV28	-	TRBJ2-7	TGTGCCAGCAGTACGTTCCGGTCACGGGGGTACGAGCAGTACTTC	CASSTFRSRGYEQYF
-	TRBV18	TRBD1	TRBJ2-5	TGTGCCAGCTCACCACCAGGGACAGGGGCCAGGGGGGCGTCCCAGTACTTC	CASSPPGTGARGASQYF
-	TRBV6-2/TRBV6-3	-	TRBJ1-1	TGTGCCAGCAGTTACTTGACATTTGAAGCTTTCTTT	CASSYLTFEAFF
-	TRBV28	TRBD2	TRBJ2-5	TGTGCCAGCAGTCTGAGCCTCGGGACTAGCGGGGGGGCCTGTTCTGGGACCCAGTACTTC	CASSLSLGTSGGACSGTQYF
-	TRBV18	-	TRBJ1-1	TGTGCCAGCTCACCATCCCGAACCTTTGGGGGCACAATGAACACTGAAGCTTTCTTT	CASSPSRTFGGTMNTEAFF
once	TRBV3-1/TRBV3-2	-	TRBJ2-3	TGTGCCAGCAGCCAAGATGACAGCCCACTTAGCACAGATACGCAGTATTTT	CASSQDDSPLSTDTQYF
once	TRBV6-5	-	TRBJ1-1	TGTGCCAGCAGTTACCTAGGGGGGGAAGGCACTGAAGCTTTCTTT	CASSYLGGEGTEAFF
-	TRBV9	TRBD1	TRBJ1-2	TGTGCCAGCAACGCGGGACAGGGCATCGGTGGCTACACCTTC	CASNAGQGIGGYTF
-	TRBV7-9	TRBD1	TRBJ1-4	TGTGCCAGCAGCTCGCGACAGGGCTATGGAGAAAAACTGTTTTTT	CASSSRQGYGEKLFF
-	TRBV6-2/TRBV6-3	-	TRBJ2-3	TGTGCCAGCAGTTGGCAGGGACTGATTGATACGCAGTATTTT	CASSWQGLIDTQYF
-	TRBV28	-	TRBJ2-4	TGTGCCAGCAGTTTTACGAGAGGCCGGAGATTAAACATTCAGTACTTC	CASSFTRGRRLNIQYF
-	TRBV10-3	-	TRBJ1-5	TGTGCCATCAGTCCGGACAGTTCTCAGCCCCAGCATTTT	CAISPDSSQPQHF
-	TRBV10-3	TRBD1	TRBJ2-7	TGTGCCATCAGTGAGGGACAGGGAATAATCTACGAGCAGTACTTC	CAISEGQGIIYEQYF
-	TRBV18	TRBD1	TRBJ2-2	TGTGCCAGCTCACCGACACTACAGGGGCGTCCTAGCACCGGGGAGCTGTTTTTT	CASSPTLQGRPSTGELFF
-	TRBV6-5	TRBD1	TRBJ1-6	TGTGCCAGCAGTAGGGACAGAGATAATTCACCCCTCCACTTT	CASSRDRDNSPLHF
-	TRBV10-2	-	TRBJ2-1	TGCGCCAGCAGTGAGGGGGGGGAGCAGTTCTTC	CASSEGGEQFF
-	TRBV2	TRBD2	TRBJ2-5	TGTGCCTCCGGAGGGCTAGCGGGGGACCCTCAAGAGACCCAGTACTTC	CASGGLAGDPQETQYF